Listed here are 10 T cell receptor beta chains from one sample, sequenced in a study of T-cell reconstitution after alpha-beta-depleted transplantation in children. TCRbeta library construction was performed incorporating unique molecular identifiers. TCRdb reprocessed the PCR reads with MiXCR, giving one entry per CDR3 protein. The sample yields 200,000 to 250,000 distinct CDR3 sequences, approximately 9.5% seen once. The source material was PBMCs from the stem cell graft donor, sampled from the stem cell graft. Source of these receptors: a human donor who donated a stem cell graft to a child with acute lymphoblastic leukemia.

The chain recombines TRBV11-2 with TRBJ1-1; D gene ambiguous. V lost 1 base, J lost 7 bases, and 10 bases lay in between. The CDR3 is made up of 13 amino acids. Germline V CDR1 and CDR2: SGHAT, FQNNGV. The CDR3 loop is CASSLVGWVEAFF. The CDR3 nucleotides are TGTGCCAGCAGCTTAGTCGGGTGGGTTGAAGCTTTCTTT.

This clonotype was detected only a few times. The rearrangement uses TRBV7-6 and TRBJ2-7; TRBD2 might be the D (7 bases). CDR1 and CDR2 (germline): SGHVS, FNYEAQ. V shed 3 bases and J shed 6 bases, with 12 bases lying between them. This CDR3 comprises 13 residues. The CDR3 coding sequence is TGTGCCAGCAGCTTTAGGGGGAGGGCCGAGCAGTACTTC. This encodes CASSFRGRAEQYF.

V gene TRBV7-9 combines with J gene TRBJ2-7, with D possibly matching TRBD1 (6 bases). The CDR3 is 16 residues long. Deletions cut 5 bases from V and 3 bases from J, with 20 bases between. Germline lookup yields CDR1 SEHNR and CDR2 FQNEAQ (reference sequence). The CDR3 loop is CASSPGPRGDNYEQYF. The CDR3 region has the DNA TGTGCCAGCAGCCCGGGGCCCAGGGGTGATAACTACGAGCAGTACTTC.

The rearrangement links TRBV12-3 or TRBV12-4 to TRBJ2-4; 9 positions match TRBD1. CDR3 length: 17 residues. V trimming: 5 bases; J trimming: 1 base; junction bases outside the gene matches: 9. The chain's CDR3 is CASSRQGGVSAKNIQYF. CDR3 sequence (DNA): TGTGCCAGCAGTAGACAGGGGGGGGTCTCGGCCAAAAACATTCAGTACTTC.

In this sample, this clonotype turned up a few times. The chain links TRBV4-2 to TRBJ2-3; 8 bases line up with TRBD2. The J segment lost 2 bases and the V segment lost 1 base, leaving 8 bases of the junction unmatched. This CDR3 contains 17 residues. CDR1 is LGHNA and CDR2 is YNFKEQ in the germline V gene. CDR3 sequence reads: CASSQALRTSNTDTQYF. DNA for the CDR3: TGTGCCAGCAGCCAAGCCCTTCGGACTAGCAACACAGATACGCAGTATTTT.

This clonotype was detected a few times. The J gene is TRBJ1-1, the V gene TRBV6-5, with 7 nucleotides matching TRBD1. The CDR3 has 15 residues. The germline V gene has CDR1 MNHEY and CDR2 SVGAGI. Trimming took 0 bases from V and 5 from J; bases not matched to a gene: 6. CDR3 residues: CASSYSRTGGTEAFF. Written as DNA, the CDR3 is TGTGCCAGCAGTTACTCTCGGACAGGAGGGACTGAAGCTTTCTTT.

The rearrangement joins TRBV20-1 to TRBJ2-1, with 10 bases lining up with TRBD1. The CDR3 is 14 amino acids. After removal of 4 bases from V and 7 bases from J, the junction contained 7 bases not matched to a gene. Germline assignment: CDR1 DFQATT and CDR2 SNEGSKA (reference sequence). The CDR3 DNA reads TGCAGTGCTATACGACAGGGGGCAAGGAATGAGCAGTTCTTC. Its protein product is CSAIRQGARNEQFF.

There are many counts of this clonotype. The gene calls are TRBV10-3 and TRBJ2-2, with D unresolved. The CDR3 sequence is 14 residues long. Germline CDR1 and CDR2: ENHRY and SYGVKD. V was trimmed by 0 bases and J by 1 base, leaving 3 bases between them. CDR3 DNA sequence: TGTGCCATCAGTGAGTCTGAGAACACCGGGGAGCTGTTTTTT. Encoded protein: CAISESENTGELFF.

This clonotype showed up just a few times. The rearrangement joins TRBV12-3 or TRBV12-4 to TRBJ1-1, with D maybe TRBD1 (5 bases). CDR3 length: 14 residues. V was shortened by 3 bases and J by 0 bases, with 8 bases between the two germline ends. This CDR3 is CASSFPGMNTEAFF. For the CDR3, the DNA is TGTGCCAGCAGTTTCCCAGGGATGAACACTGAAGCTTTCTTT.

The rearrangement joins TRBV7-2 to TRBJ1-5; D unclear. Germline CDR1 reads SGHTA; CDR2 reads FQGNSA. This CDR3 spans 15 amino acids. The V gene lost 7 bases and the J gene lost 1 base, with 14 bases spanning the gap. The CDR3 region has the DNA TGTGCCAGCACCAAAGCTGGCGGGAGCAATCAGCCCCAGCATTTT. Amino acid sequence: CASTKAGGSNQPQHF. Filled out from reference TRBV7-2 and TRBJ1-5, the complete variable domain reads GAGVSQSPSNKVTEKGKDVELRCDPISGHTALYWYRQSLGQGLEFLIYFQGNSAPDKSGLPSDRFSAERTGGSVSTLTIQRTQQEDSAVYLCASTKAGGSNQPQHFGDGTRLSIL.